The sequence of this T cell receptor beta chain was determined in a study of immune evolution from preneoplasia to lung adenocarcinoma. This clone was counted a single time. Its cognate antigen is unknown. Germline CDR1 is SGHAT and CDR2 is FQDESV (reference sequence). This CDR3 has 13 residues. V was trimmed by 4 bases and J by 7 bases, leaving 13 bases between them. Study results and caveats: From normal lung to invasive adenocarcinoma, top clone frequencies appeared to decrease.

Profiled with immunoSEQ multiplex PCR; TCRdb holds only in-frame clones, not every one. The sample lists tens of thousands of clones, about three quarters occurring once. Nucleic acids came from premalignant or tumor cells enriched by macro-dissection. Material for sequencing was FFPE invasive lung adenocarcinoma tissue. The chain combines TRBV11-1 with TRBJ1-1; D is unresolved. The sequence derives from a person aged 55 to 70 with invasive lung adenocarcinoma. Some clones in this sample may be carry-over from other donors' samples. CDR3 coding DNA: TGTGCCAGCAGCTATTCCGGTACAGTTGAAGCTTTCTTT. Its protein is CASSYSGTVEAFF. The full variable domain, rest sourced from reference TRBV11-1 and TRBJ1-1, is EAEVAQSPRYKITEKSQAVAFWCDPISGHATLYWYRQILGQGPELLVQFQDESVVDDSQLPKDRFSAERLKGVDSTLKIQPAELGDSAMYLCASSYSGTVEAFFGQGTRLTVV.